This T cell receptor (beta chain) was found in a study of CD8 T cells in ankylosing spondylitis. The V gene's germline CDR1 is SGDLS and CDR2 YYNGEE. V gave up 0 bases and J gave up 5 bases, with 11 bases separating them. The CDR3 spans 14 residues. General study findings and limits: Ankylosing spondylitis blood seemed to carry a telltale TCR beta motif made of roughly eight highly homologous variants. Some motif variants had been reported before (in reactive arthritis synovial fluid and blood).

TCR beta libraries were made by quantitative 5'-RACE with molecular barcodes. TCRdb reprocessed the 5' RACE reads with MiXCR, giving one entry per CDR3 protein. The data contain about 88,000 distinct CDR3 sequences, around 30% of them seen just once; the ten biggest clones take up around 59%. This clonotype was counted a few times. Its antigen remains unidentified. The source is a male donor with ankylosing spondylitis or in good health (not recorded which). Material: blood, either unsorted or a sorted T cell fraction (not recorded which). The chain couples TRBV9 to TRBJ2-5; no reliable D call. CDR3 DNA: TGTGCCAGCAGCGTAGCGGGCAGCAGGGAGACCCAGTACTTC. Its translation is CASSVAGSRETQYF.